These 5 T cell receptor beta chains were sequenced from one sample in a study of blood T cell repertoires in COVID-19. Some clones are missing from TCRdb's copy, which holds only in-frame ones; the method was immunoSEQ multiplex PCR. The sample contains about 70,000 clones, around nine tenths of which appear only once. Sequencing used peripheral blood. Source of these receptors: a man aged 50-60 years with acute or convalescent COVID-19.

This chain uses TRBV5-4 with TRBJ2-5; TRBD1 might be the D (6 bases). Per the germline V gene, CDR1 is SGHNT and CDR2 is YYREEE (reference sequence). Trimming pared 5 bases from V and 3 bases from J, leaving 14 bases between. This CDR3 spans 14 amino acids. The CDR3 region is CASRAGTTEETQYF. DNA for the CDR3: TGTGCCAGCAGGGCCGGGACAACAGAAGAGACCCAGTACTTC.

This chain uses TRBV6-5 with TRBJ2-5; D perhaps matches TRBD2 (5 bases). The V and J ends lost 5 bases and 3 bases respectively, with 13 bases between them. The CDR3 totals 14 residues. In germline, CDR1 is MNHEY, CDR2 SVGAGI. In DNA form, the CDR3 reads TGTGCCAGCAGTAATCCAGCGGCAGAAGAGACCCAGTACTTC. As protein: CASSNPAAEETQYF.

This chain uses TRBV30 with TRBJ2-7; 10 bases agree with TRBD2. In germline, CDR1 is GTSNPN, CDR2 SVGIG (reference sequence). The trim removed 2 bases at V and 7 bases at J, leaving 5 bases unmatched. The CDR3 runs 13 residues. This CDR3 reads CAWSLAGAGEQYF. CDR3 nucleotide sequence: TGTGCCTGGAGTCTAGCGGGAGCGGGAGAGCAGTACTTC. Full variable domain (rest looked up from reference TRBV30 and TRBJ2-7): SQTIHQWPATLVQPVGSPLSLECTVEGTSNPNLYWYRQAAGRGLQLLFYSVGIGQISSEVPQNLSASRPQDRQFILSSKKLLLSDSGFYLCAWSLAGAGEQYFGPGTRLTVT.

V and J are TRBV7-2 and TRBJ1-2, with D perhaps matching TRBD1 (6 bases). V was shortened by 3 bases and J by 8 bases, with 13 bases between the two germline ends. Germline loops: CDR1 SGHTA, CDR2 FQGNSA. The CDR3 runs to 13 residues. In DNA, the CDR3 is TGTGCCAGCAGCTTCGGGGCAGGGGAAGGCTACACCTTC. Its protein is CASSFGAGEGYTF.

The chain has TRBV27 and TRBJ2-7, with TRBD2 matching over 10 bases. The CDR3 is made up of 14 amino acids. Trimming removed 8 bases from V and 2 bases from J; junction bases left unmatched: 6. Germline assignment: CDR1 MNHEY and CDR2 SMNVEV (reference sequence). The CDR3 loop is CASRAGGLTYEQYF. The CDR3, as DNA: TGTGCCAGCCGAGCGGGAGGGTTGACCTACGAGCAGTACTTC.